The text below deals with one TCR beta chain. Trimming removed 0 bases from V and 2 bases from J, with 7 bases in between. Germline V gene data show CDR1 as GTSNPN and CDR2 as SVGIG (reference sequence). There are 13 residues in the CDR3. This record belongs to a study of blood T cell repertoires in COVID-19. At the level of the study: From T cells, B-cell-depleted T cells, or PBMCs came the material, which was cDNA or gDNA.

The table came from immunoSEQ multiplex PCR; TCRdb's copy has only in-frame clones and leaves some out. Of some 140,000 clones detected, roughly 84% appear once; the ten largest clones hold approximately 5%. V and J are TRBV30 and TRBJ1-1; D remains unclear. Specimen: PBMCs or T cells enriched from blood (not recorded which). This TCR derives from a man in his forties or fifties with acute COVID-19. The CDR3 sequence is CAWSVTYNTEAFF. DNA of the CDR3: TGTGCCTGGAGTGTAACCTATAACACTGAAGCTTTCTTT.